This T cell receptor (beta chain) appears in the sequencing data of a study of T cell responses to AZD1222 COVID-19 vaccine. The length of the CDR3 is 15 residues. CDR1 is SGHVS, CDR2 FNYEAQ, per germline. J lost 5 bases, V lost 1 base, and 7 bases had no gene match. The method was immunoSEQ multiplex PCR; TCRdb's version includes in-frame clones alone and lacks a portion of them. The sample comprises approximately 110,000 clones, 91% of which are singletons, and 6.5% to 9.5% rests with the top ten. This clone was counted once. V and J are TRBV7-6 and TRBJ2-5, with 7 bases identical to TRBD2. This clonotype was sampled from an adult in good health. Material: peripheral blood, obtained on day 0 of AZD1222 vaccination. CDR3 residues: CASSLGAGEGETQYF. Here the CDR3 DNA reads TGTGCCAGCAGCTTAGGGGCGGGAGAAGGGGAGACCCAGTACTTC.